The 14 T cell receptor beta chains presented below share a single source sample, sequenced in a study of blood T cell repertoires in COVID-19. Repertoires were generated with immunoSEQ multiplex PCR, while TCRdb's copy carries only in-frame clones and drops some. The sample yields roughly 320,000 clones, more than 85% seen once. Sample: peripheral blood. Receptor source: a man between 65 and 85 years old with acute or convalescent COVID-19.

The V call is TRBV10-3, the J call TRBJ2-2; 10 nucleotides align to TRBD1. This CDR3 has 13 residues. Germline V gives CDR1 ENHRY, CDR2 SYGVKD. Trimming cost V 8 bases and J 6 bases; bases outside gene matches: 3. DNA of the CDR3: TGTGCCATCGGACAGGGGGAGGCCGGGGAGCTGTTTTTT. Translation: CAIGQGEAGELFF.

This clone was recorded only once. This sequence joins TRBV13 and TRBJ1-4; 8 nucleotides agree with TRBD1. Germline CDR1 reads PRHDT; CDR2 reads FYEKMQ (reference sequence). V was pared by 5 bases and J by 10 bases, with 9 bases of the junction left unmatched. This CDR3 spans 14 amino acids. CDR3 nucleotides: TGTGCCAGCAGCACAGGGACAGGTTTGGTAAAACTGTTTTTT. Translation: CASSTGTGLVKLFF.

The chain recombines TRBV5-4 with TRBJ2-7, with TRBD1 matching over 8 bases. The length of the CDR3 is 14 residues. After removal of 4 bases from V and 6 bases from J, the junction contained 9 bases not matched to a gene. Per germline, CDR1 SGHNT and CDR2 YYREEE (reference sequence). CDR3 loop: CASSPQGVGREQYF. The CDR3 DNA is TGTGCCAGCAGCCCACAGGGGGTCGGCCGCGAGCAGTACTTC.

This clone was recorded once. This chain links TRBV24-1 with TRBJ1-5, with a tentative D call TRBD1 (6 bases). The CDR3 totals 15 residues. The V end was cut by 5 bases, the J end by 0 bases, with 10 bases between. Germline loops: CDR1 KGHDR, CDR2 SFDVKD. This CDR3 reads CATSGSGHSNQPQHF. The CDR3 DNA follows: TGTGCCACCAGTGGATCGGGACATAGCAATCAGCCCCAGCATTTT.

V and J are TRBV7-2 and TRBJ1-2, with D possibly being TRBD1 (6 bases). Trimming left V 4 bases short and J 6 bases short, with 9 bases between. CDR1 and CDR2 from the germline V gene are SGHTA and FQGNSA. The CDR3 totals 12 residues. The CDR3 sequence is CASSSQGNGYTF. In DNA, the CDR3 is TGTGCCAGCAGCTCACAGGGTAATGGCTACACCTTC.

The chain joins TRBV28 to TRBJ1-2; D gene ambiguous. Germline V gene sequence: CDR1 MDHEN, CDR2 SYDVKM. The CDR3 sequence is 20 residues long. V lost 5 bases and J lost 0, with 28 bases in between. The CDR3 sequence is CASSANPRKAGNQTNYGYTF. Here the CDR3 DNA reads TGTGCCAGCAGTGCGAATCCTAGGAAGGCCGGGAACCAAACTAACTATGGCTACACCTTC.

The V and J genes are TRBV5-1 and TRBJ2-7, with D possibly TRBD1 on 6 matching bases. Trimming left V 3 bases short and J 6 bases short, with 10 bases between. This CDR3 has 12 residues. Germline V lookup: CDR1 SGHRS, CDR2 YFSETQ. This chain's CDR3 is CASSSTGTEQYF. The CDR3 DNA reads as TGCGCCAGCAGCTCCACAGGGACCGAGCAGTACTTC.

Here the CDR3 DNA reads TGTGCCAGCAGCTTCGGGGGGATTAACAATGAGCAGTTCTTC. Translation: CASSFGGINNEQFF. This sequence joins TRBV7-9 and TRBJ2-1; TRBD2 matches 7 bases. The V and J ends lost 3 bases and 5 bases, in that order; junction bases with no gene match: 4. The CDR3 has 14 residues. Per germline, CDR1 SEHNR and CDR2 FQNEAQ (reference sequence).

V usage is TRBV24-1 and J usage is TRBJ2-5; 7 nucleotides line up with TRBD2. Germline V lookup: CDR1 KGHDR, CDR2 SFDVKD. CDR3 size: 17 residues. The junction had 8 bases not matched to a gene; V was cut back by 1 base and J by 1 base. The CDR3 coding sequence is TGTGCCACCAGTGATTTTCCCTTAGCGGGCCTCCAAGAGACCCAGTACTTC. This translates into CATSDFPLAGLQETQYF.

This clone showed up just once. The V call is TRBV20-1, the J call TRBJ2-5, with D tentatively TRBD2 (7 bases). Germline-derived CDR1 and CDR2 are DFQATT and SNEGSKA (reference sequence). The CDR3 runs to 14 residues. The V end was cut by 3 bases, the J end by 5 bases, with 16 bases between. The CDR3 nucleotides read TGCAGTGCTAGTTTTGGGGGAGGGGGTGAGACCCAGTACTTC. This codes for CSASFGGGGETQYF.

Here the CDR3 reads CASSPGQLNNQPQHF. The CDR3 DNA is TGTGCCAGCTCACCTGGACAGCTTAATAATCAGCCCCAGCATTTT. The V gene is TRBV18, the J gene TRBJ1-5; D may be TRBD1 (6 bases). Looked up from germline, CDR1 is KGHSH and CDR2 is LQKENI. CDR3 length: 15 amino acids. The V end lost 3 bases, the J end lost 4 bases, and 13 bases lay between the germline ends.

The table lists this clone with a few counts. DNA for the CDR3: TGTGCCAGCAGCCCCCGGGCGGGTCACTCCTACAATGAGCAGTTCTTC. Encoded protein: CASSPRAGHSYNEQFF. V gene TRBV7-3 combines with J gene TRBJ2-1, with D tentatively TRBD2 (5 bases). The CDR3 totals 16 residues. CDR1 is SGHTA, CDR2 FQGTGA, per germline. Trimming removed 5 bases from V and 0 bases from J, with 14 bases in between. Full variable domain (rest looked up from reference TRBV7-3 and TRBJ2-1): GAGVSQTPSNKVTEKGKYVELRCDPISGHTALYWYRQSLGQGPEFLIYFQGTGAADDSGLPNDRFFAVRPEGSVSTLKIQRTERGDSAVYLCASSPRAGHSYNEQFFGPGTRLTVL.

The V and J genes are TRBV28 and TRBJ2-2; 10 bases agree with TRBD1. The CDR3 contains 17 residues. CDR1 and CDR2 from the germline V gene are MDHEN and SYDVKM. The J segment lost 2 bases and the V segment lost 8 bases, leaving 11 bases of the junction unmatched. The CDR3 sequence is CASEGQGNKFNTGELFF. The CDR3 bases are TGTGCCAGCGAGGGACAGGGGAACAAGTTCAACACCGGGGAGCTGTTTTTT.

V and J are TRBV28 and TRBJ1-4; 7 bases are shared with TRBD1. Germline lookup yields CDR1 MDHEN and CDR2 SYDVKM. The CDR3 is 13 amino acids. V lost 7 bases to trimming and J lost 3 bases; unmatched junction nucleotides: 2. DNA of the CDR3: TGTGCCAGCATGGGACAGCCTAATGAAAAACTGTTTTTT. Protein sequence: CASMGQPNEKLFF.